Listed below are T cell receptor beta chains from one sample, sequenced in a study of T cell changes during pregnancy in multiple sclerosis. Clones were read by immunoSEQ multiplex PCR, and TCRdb kept only the in-frame ones, dropping some. The profile covers 45,000 to 70,000 clones, with about 90% appearing a single time and about 0.64% taken by the ten largest. This material consisted of CD4+ T cells from peripheral blood mononuclear cells, taken after pregnancy. The receptor set was obtained from a female donor with multiple sclerosis, enrolled in a pregnancy study. Each CDR3 is given with its conserved first and last residue. D genes are given only for firm matches. Clone size is not always given. Where it is, it says once, few, many or a class for expanded clones.

TRBJ1-1 | TRBV15 | . | few | CATSRGGASNTEAFF | TGTGCCACCAGCCGGGGGGGGGCCTCGAACACTGAAGCTTTCTTT
TRBJ2-1 | TRBV30 | . | few | CAWGQKNNEQFF | TGTGCCTGGGGACAGAAGAACAATGAGCAGTTCTTC
TRBJ1-1 | TRBV6-6 | . | . | CASSYSGGSTEAFF | TGTGCCAGCAGTTACTCCGGGGGGAGTACTGAAGCTTTCTTT
TRBJ1-5 | TRBV30 | . | . | CAWSYRGYSNQPQHF | TGTGCCTGGAGCTACCGGGGGTATAGCAATCAGCCCCAGCATTTT
TRBJ2-7 | TRBV2 | . | once | CASSATVSSYEQYF | TGTGCCAGCAGTGCCACAGTTTCTTCCTACGAGCAGTACTTC
TRBJ1-1 | TRBV7-3 | TRBD1 | . | CASSRDRERPEAFF | TGTGCCAGCAGCCGGGACAGGGAGAGGCCTGAAGCTTTCTTT
TRBJ2-2 | TRBV5-5 | . | . | CASSDGTTGELFF | TGTGCCAGCAGCGACGGGACAACCGGGGAGCTGTTTTTT
TRBJ2-5 | TRBV10-3 | TRBD2 | . | CAISELLAGRQETQYF | TGTGCCATCAGTGAGCTGCTAGCGGGGAGACAAGAGACCCAGTACTTC
TRBJ2-5 | TRBV5-1 | . | once | CASRLIETQYF | TGCGCCAGCAGGTTAATCGAGACCCAGTACTTC
TRBJ1-2 | TRBV19 | . | . | CASSISGSLNYGYTF | TGTGCCAGTAGTATAAGCGGCAGCCTCAACTATGGCTACACCTTC
TRBJ2-1 | TRBV12-5 | . | . | CASGLVLYEQFF | TGTGCTAGTGGTTTGGTACTATATGAGCAGTTCTTC
TRBJ2-3 | TRBV4-2 | TRBD2 | . | CASSLRLAGEDTQYF | TGTGCCAGCAGCCTCCGACTAGCGGGGGAAGATACGCAGTATTTT
TRBJ2-1 | TRBV4-3 | . | . | CASSHPTGNNEQFF | TGCGCCAGCAGCCACCCTACAGGGAACAATGAGCAGTTCTTC
TRBJ1-2 | TRBV2 | . | . | CASSPTDAYGYTF | TGTGCCAGCAGTCCGACTGACGCCTATGGCTACACCTTC
TRBJ2-4 | TRBV18 | . | . | CASSQSTGAKNIQYF | TGTGCCAGCTCCCAATCAACAGGAGCCAAAAACATTCAGTACTTC
TRBJ1-6 | TRBV6-6 | . | . | CASSLGTGQNSPLHF | TGTGCCAGCAGCCTCGGAACAGGTCAAAATTCACCCCTCCACTTT
TRBJ1-2 | TRBV19 | . | few | CATKQLGYTF | TGTGCCACCAAGCAATTGGGCTACACCTTC
TRBJ2-1 | TRBV9 | . | . | CASSVGEFAEQFF | TGTGCCAGCAGCGTAGGCGAATTTGCGGAGCAGTTCTTC
TRBJ1-5 | TRBV2 | TRBD1 | . | CASSEEGASVGQPQHF | TGTGCCAGCAGTGAAGAGGGGGCGTCGGTAGGGCAGCCCCAGCATTTT
TRBJ1-1 | TRBV7-6 | . | . | CASRPLRGKDGAFF | TGTGCCAGCAGACCATTGCGGGGAAAAGACGGCGCTTTCTTT
TRBJ1-1 | TRBV7-9 | . | . | CASTHRTVTEAFF | TGTGCCAGCACCCATCGAACGGTCACTGAAGCTTTCTTT
TRBJ1-3 | TRBV7-2 | . | . | CASSSTTVAGNTIYF | TGTGCCAGCAGCTCTACGACAGTAGCTGGAAACACCATATATTTT
TRBJ2-3 | TRBV7-3 | TRBD2 | . | CASSSGLAGRTDTQYF | TGTGCCAGCAGCTCGGGACTAGCGGGGCGCACAGATACGCAGTATTTT
TRBJ2-1 | TRBV6-5 | TRBD2 | . | CASNIAGEKNEQFF | TGTGCCAGCAACATAGCGGGGGAGAAGAATGAGCAGTTCTTC
TRBJ1-1 | TRBV6-5 | . | . | CASSYSSRPVNTEAFF | TGTGCCAGCAGTTACTCGTCACGTCCGGTGAACACTGAAGCTTTCTTT
TRBJ2-6 | TRBV7-3 | . | . | CASSPTVPPLSGANVLTF | TGTGCCAGCAGCCCTACAGTCCCTCCTCTCTCTGGGGCCAACGTCCTGACTTTC
TRBJ2-5 | TRBV18 | . | . | CASSPLQGSETQYF | TGTGCCAGCTCACCTTTACAGGGCTCAGAGACCCAGTACTTC
TRBJ1-1 | TRBV7-6 | . | . | CASSSTPGYSDTEAFF | TGTGCCAGCAGCTCAACACCAGGGTACTCGGACACTGAAGCTTTCTTT
TRBJ2-6 | TRBV5-6 | . | . | CASSLWGGRGANVLTF | TGTGCCAGCAGCTTGTGGGGGGGCAGGGGGGCCAACGTCCTGACTTTC
TRBJ1-1 | TRBV4-3 | TRBD1 | few | CASSSQGALTEAFF | TGCGCCAGCAGCTCACAGGGGGCTCTTACTGAAGCTTTCTTT
TRBJ1-2 | TRBV4-2 | . | . | CASSQASYGYTF | TGTGCCAGCAGCCAAGCGAGTTATGGCTACACCTTC
TRBJ2-5 | TRBV7-2 | . | . | CASSLAVSPETQYF | TGTGCCAGCAGCTTAGCGGTTAGCCCCGAGACCCAGTACTTC
TRBJ1-6 | TRBV30 | . | . | CAGTREHSPLHF | TGTGCCGGGACACGCGAACATTCACCCCTCCACTTT
TRBJ2-2 | TRBV7-9 | . | . | CASSPGEYNTGELFF | TGTGCCAGCAGCCCCGGGGAGTATAACACCGGGGAGCTGTTTTTT
TRBJ1-5 | TRBV4-1 | . | once | CASSPQSGDNQPQHF | TGCGCCAGCAGCCCCCAAAGCGGGGATAATCAGCCCCAGCATTTT
TRBJ2-2 | TRBV7-2 | . | . | CASSPPGAVRSGELFF | TGTGCCAGCAGCCCCCCTGGGGCCGTAAGGAGCGGGGAGCTGTTTTTT
TRBJ1-1 | TRBV18 | TRBD1 | . | CASSLTGSHGNTEAFF | TGTGCCAGCTCACTGACAGGGAGTCATGGGAACACTGAAGCTTTCTTT
TRBJ1-3 | TRBV6-5 | . | . | CASSRGQASGNTIYF | TGTGCCAGCAGTCGGGGACAAGCCTCTGGAAACACCATATATTTT
TRBJ1-4 | TRBV5-1 | TRBD1 | . | CASSLGGTVGNEKLFF | TGCGCCAGCAGCTTGGGCGGGACAGTCGGTAATGAAAAACTGTTTTTT
TRBJ1-1 | TRBV19 | TRBD1 | . | CASSRTGNTEAFF | TGTGCCAGTAGTAGGACAGGGAACACTGAAGCTTTCTTT
TRBJ2-7 | TRBV7-9 | . | . | CASSFGLGAYEQYF | TGTGCCAGCAGCTTCGGTCTCGGGGCCTACGAGCAGTACTTC
TRBJ2-3 | TRBV18 | TRBD1 | . | CASSPTRTGTSDTQYF | TGTGCCAGCTCACCGACCCGGACAGGGACCTCAGATACGCAGTATTTT
TRBJ2-5 | TRBV30 | . | . | CAWNSQETQYF | TGTGCCTGGAACAGCCAAGAGACCCAGTACTTC
TRBJ1-6 | TRBV2 | TRBD1 | . | CASSEDRGRQNSPLHF | TGTGCCAGCAGTGAAGACAGGGGAAGGCAGAATTCACCCCTCCACTTT
TRBJ2-3 | TRBV5-1 | TRBD2 | . | CASSLGGRGTDTQYF | TGCGCCAGCAGCTTGGGGGGGAGGGGCACAGATACGCAGTATTTT